This T cell receptor (beta chain) was sequenced for a study of blood T cell repertoires in COVID-19. On the study more broadly: COVID-19 samples from acute and convalescent phases originated in the United States, Italy and Spain. Sample material is recorded as cDNA or gDNA derived from T cells, B-cell-depleted T cells, or PBMCs.

In the original processing: Estimation of nucleated cell counts was performed using reference gene primer amplification. The protocol was immunoSEQ multiplex PCR, while the TCRdb copy is restricted to in-frame clones and leaves out a portion. D and trimming were read from the DNA, whereas the V and J calls and clone size are those reported in that table. Here the sample spans about 100,000 clones, around four fifths being singletons. CDR1 SNHLY and CDR2 FYNNEI come from the germline V gene. With V trimmed by 2 bases and J by 7 bases, 8 bases remained unmatched. The CDR3 runs 16 residues. Only a few counts were recorded for this clone.

The chain links TRBV2 to TRBJ1-4; 9 bases are a match to TRBD1. Material for sequencing was peripheral blood. The receptor comes from a woman aged 70-85 years with acute or convalescent COVID-19. The CDR3 loop is CASSESRGQGGEKLFF. The CDR3, as DNA: TGTGCCAGCAGTGAATCCAGGGGACAGGGAGGTGAAAAACTGTTTTTT. Combining the CDR3 with reference TRBV2 and TRBJ1-4 gives the whole variable domain EPEVTQTPSHQVTQMGQEVILRCVPISNHLYFYWYRQILGQKVEFLVSFYNNEISEKSEIFDDQFSVERPDGSNFTLKIRSTKLEDSAMYFCASSESRGQGGEKLFFGSGTQLSVL.